This T cell receptor beta chain emerged from a study of post-analysis software for immune sequencing data. The germline V and J ends were trimmed by 5 bases and 8 bases, with 19 bases remaining between them. The germline CDR1 and CDR2 sequences are LGHNA and YNFKEQ. The CDR3 has 15 residues. The TCR beta cDNA libraries carried unique molecular identifiers. TCRdb redid the calling of the PCR reads with MiXCR, one entry per CDR3 protein. Of about 540,000 distinct CDR3 sequences listed, about a third are singletons. Comment on this clonotype: Its antigen is currently unknown.

General study results and limits: In patients, a few TRBV segments were more frequent than in controls, with TRBV5-6, TRBV5-1 and TRBV20-1 among them. Normalized Chao1 diversity was significantly lower in multiple sclerosis patients than in controls. Under the F measure, samples that were prepared in one batch clustered strongly together.

Specimen: blood. The chain carries TRBV4-2 and TRBJ2-1; TRBD1 might be the D (6 bases). The TCR comes from a girl under 18 with multiple sclerosis. DNA of the CDR3: TGTGCCAGCAGCTTGTTTACAGGGTCGATCGATGAGCAGTTCTTC. It encodes CASSLFTGSIDEQFF.